The clone carrying this T cell receptor beta chain was counted ten times or more. The sample is drawn from a study of early T cells in non-severe SARS-CoV-2 infection. Study-wide background: Sequencing of unsorted whole blood was done on bulk RNA, leaving chains unpaired.

Each single cDNA molecule received a unique molecular identifier. TCRdb re-called the 5' RACE reads with MiXCR, one entry per CDR3 protein. Among 56,000 or so distinct CDR3 sequences, over 13% were seen once, and the ten largest hold roughly 3.9%. This CDR3 is 14 amino acids long. CDR1 is MDHEN and CDR2 is SYDVKM in the germline V gene. V gave up 3 bases and J gave up 1 base, with 10 bases separating them. This specimen consisted of whole blood, obtained at baseline. This receptor was identified in an adult who was a healthcare worker with PCR-confirmed SARS-CoV-2 infection or an uninfected control (not recorded which). The genes are TRBV28 and TRBJ2-7; D is uncertain. CDR3 residues: CASSFPMKSYEQYF. Here the CDR3 DNA reads TGTGCCAGCAGTTTCCCAATGAAATCCTACGAGCAGTACTTC.